The rows below give T cell receptor beta chains drawn from one sample of a study of blood T cell repertoires in COVID-19. Sequenced by immunoSEQ multiplex PCR; TCRdb stores in-frame clones only, minus some. Of about 130,000 clones listed, 81% were seen once; the top ten hold roughly 15%. Sample: peripheral blood. These receptors all come from a man aged 25 to 40 with COVID-19, enrolled during active disease. The CDR3 runs from the conserved cysteine through the conserved F or W.

V gene,J gene,CDR3 protein
TRBV5-1,TRBJ2-3,CASSFGSGTSTDTQYF
TRBV7-8,TRBJ2-1,CASTLISGQGNNEQFF
TRBV19,TRBJ2-1,CASSVSAGQGRNEQFF
TRBV6-4,TRBJ1-2,CASSETHLAGMGYTF
TRBV7-9,TRBJ1-5,CASSLAGAGSNQPQHF
TRBV6-5,TRBJ2-5,CASSADRGQETQYF
TRBV10-1,TRBJ2-1,CASSESGRGSKISYNEQFF
TRBV12-3/TRBV12-4,TRBJ2-7,CASSLGREGEQYF
TRBV30,TRBJ2-3,CAWSVRGTDTQYF
TRBV19,TRBJ2-3,CASRLGGSTDTQYF
TRBV14,TRBJ2-1,CASSQVPAGVYNEQFF
TRBV5-1,TRBJ2-7,CASSLTSEPYEQYF
TRBV5-5,TRBJ1-6,CASSPFTGTGSPLHF
TRBV7-9,TRBJ2-5,CASSADGTSGTPEETQYF
TRBV7-2,TRBJ1-5,CASSLATGSNQPQHF
TRBV10-1,TRBJ2-7,CASSEGLAVLPYEQYF
TRBV5-4,TRBJ2-7,CASSLDTPYEQYF
TRBV6-1,TRBJ1-5,CASSGQALSVNYQPQHF
TRBV7-8,TRBJ2-2,CASSLSIRHSNTGELFF
TRBV11-1,TRBJ2-3,CASSFPGVDTQYF
TRBV28,TRBJ1-5,CASSLTSGQVDQPQHF
TRBV27,TRBJ2-1,CASRRTVRSEQFF
TRBV11-2,TRBJ2-1,CASSSSVGEQFF
TRBV7-9,TRBJ2-3,CASSSYRGTDTQYF
TRBV13,TRBJ1-3,CASSLGQGSNTIYF
TRBV18,TRBJ2-3,CASSPSIGTSRSDTQYF
TRBV29-1,TRBJ2-7,CSVAGTSGYPAYEQYF
TRBV11-2,TRBJ2-3,CASSSTSGRRRDTQYF
TRBV28,TRBJ1-3,CASRSGGTSGNTIYF
TRBV18,TRBJ2-1,CASSRAGGNYNEQFF
TRBV28,TRBJ1-6,CASRTDYNSPLHF
TRBV13,TRBJ2-7,CASSFSSYEQYF
TRBV30,TRBJ2-5,CAWNFAGGQETQYF
TRBV9,TRBJ2-1,CASSGSSSGQGQFF
TRBV4-1,TRBJ1-6,CASSHMAGQGNSPLHF
TRBV19,TRBJ1-2,CASSIEQGYGYTF
TRBV28,TRBJ2-5,CASRSGGSRETQYF